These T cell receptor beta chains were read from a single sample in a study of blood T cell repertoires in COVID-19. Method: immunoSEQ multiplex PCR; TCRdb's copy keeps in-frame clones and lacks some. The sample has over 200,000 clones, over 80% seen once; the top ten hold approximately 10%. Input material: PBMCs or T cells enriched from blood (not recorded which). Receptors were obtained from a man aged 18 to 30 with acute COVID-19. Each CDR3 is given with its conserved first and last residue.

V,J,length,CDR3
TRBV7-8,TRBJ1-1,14,CASSAGTGDTEAFF
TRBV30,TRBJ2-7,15,CAWSPLAGVSYEQYF
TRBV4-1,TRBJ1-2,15,CASSQDSAVRRGYTF
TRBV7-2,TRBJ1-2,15,CASSLSRRGNYGYTF
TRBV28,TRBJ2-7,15,CASSFYMTGDYEQYF
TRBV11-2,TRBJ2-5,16,CASSLTGGVLVGTQYF
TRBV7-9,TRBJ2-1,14,CASSSGLAYNEQFF
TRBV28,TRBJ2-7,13,CASSLGQSYEQYF
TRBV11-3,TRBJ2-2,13,CASSRRNTGELFF
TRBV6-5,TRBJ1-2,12,CASSYQGSGYTF
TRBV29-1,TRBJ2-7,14,CSVADGTGASEQYF
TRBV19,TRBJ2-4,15,CASSILSERSTIQYF
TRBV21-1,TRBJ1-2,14,CASSKAYANYGYTF
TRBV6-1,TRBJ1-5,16,CASSEIEGIGNQPQHF
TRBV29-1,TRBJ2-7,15,CSVEAQGQGAREQYF
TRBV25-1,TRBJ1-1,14,CASSEYVGGTEAFF
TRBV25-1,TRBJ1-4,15,CASSEAMVRDRGLFF
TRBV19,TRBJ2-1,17,CASSNDYRTSGKDEQFF
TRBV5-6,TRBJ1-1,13,CASSLGTGTEAFF
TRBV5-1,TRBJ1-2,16,CASSAQTGWYHYGYTF
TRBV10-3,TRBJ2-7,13,CAIRGTGGNEQYF
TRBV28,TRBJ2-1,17,CASSDIRTSVLSPEQFF
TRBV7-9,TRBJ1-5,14,CASSSQGGNQPQHF
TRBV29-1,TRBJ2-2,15,CSVKGVALPAGELFF
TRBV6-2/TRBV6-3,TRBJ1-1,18,CASSYSRSMSGVNTEAFF
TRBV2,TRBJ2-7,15,CASSETRDRAYEQYF
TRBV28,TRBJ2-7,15,CASSSGQGPAGDCTF
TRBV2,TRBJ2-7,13,CASSADIVYEQYF
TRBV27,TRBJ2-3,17,CASSPWGGGSRSDTQYF
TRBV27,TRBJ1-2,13,CASRNGGNYGYTF
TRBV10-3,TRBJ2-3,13,CATQGLAVDTQYF
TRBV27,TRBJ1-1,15,CASSFPGGEGTEAFF
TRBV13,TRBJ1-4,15,CASSLEQEGNEKLFF
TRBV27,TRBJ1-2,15,CASSFVGTGDYGYTF
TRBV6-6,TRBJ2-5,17,CASSPNSSGRLKETQYF
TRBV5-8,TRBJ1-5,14,CASSLRSGVQPQHF